The 23 T cell receptor beta chains below come from one sample, sequenced in a study of blood T cell repertoires in COVID-19. The assay was immunoSEQ multiplex PCR, and TCRdb's table has in-frame clones only and misses some. This table has 170,000 or so clones, around 84% appearing once. Source material: peripheral blood. The receptors derive from a man aged 45-65 years with active or convalescent COVID-19.

The genes are TRBV24-1 and TRBJ1-2; D not certain. V shed 3 bases and J shed 7 bases, with 14 bases lying between them. The CDR3 is made up of 14 amino acids. Germline CDR1 KGHDR, CDR2 SFDVKD. For the CDR3, the DNA is TGTGCCACCAGTGATACCCGGACGCGGGGTGGCTACACCTTC. Translating it yields CATSDTRTRGGYTF.

J is TRBJ2-3 and V is TRBV4-1, with 14 bases lining up with TRBD2. This CDR3 spans 17 amino acids. The V gene's germline CDR1 is MGHRA and CDR2 YSYEKL. J gave up 1 base and V 6 bases, and 6 bases lay outside the gene matches. The CDR3 spells CASRGLAGGLRTDTQYF. Here the CDR3 DNA reads TGCGCCAGCAGAGGACTAGCGGGGGGTCTCCGCACAGATACGCAGTATTTT.

The genes are TRBV7-9 and TRBJ1-2; D is unresolved. The CDR3 runs to 14 residues. Germline V gene lookup returns CDR1 SEHNR and CDR2 FQNEAQ (reference sequence). The ends were cut back, 2 bases at V and 4 bases at J, with 11 bases in the middle. The CDR3 loop reads CASSLSEEPYGYTF. In DNA, the CDR3 is TGTGCCAGCAGCTTATCGGAGGAGCCCTATGGCTACACCTTC.

V usage is TRBV7-2 and J usage is TRBJ2-3, with D perhaps matching TRBD2 (5 bases). This CDR3 spans 16 amino acids. Looked up from germline, CDR1 is SGHTA and CDR2 is FQGNSA. Trimming removed 0 bases from V and 6 bases from J, with 16 bases in between. The CDR3 region is CASSLAAALSDDTQYF. The CDR3 region has the DNA TGTGCCAGCAGCTTAGCCGCGGCCCTTAGCGACGATACGCAGTATTTT.

This clone appeared a single time. This chain uses TRBV7-2 with TRBJ2-1; a weak D match, TRBD2 (6 bases). CDR1 and CDR2 from the germline V gene are SGHTA and FQGNSA. The CDR3 covers 16 residues. The ends were cut back, 1 base at V and 5 bases at J, with 15 bases in the middle. CDR3 amino acids: CASSLETRGEDNEQFF. CDR3 coding DNA: TGTGCCAGCAGCTTAGAGACTAGAGGAGAGGACAATGAGCAGTTCTTC. Based on the CDR3 plus reference TRBV7-2 and TRBJ2-1, the full variable domain is GAGVSQSPSNKVTEKGKDVELRCDPISGHTALYWYRQSLGQGLEFLIYFQGNSAPDKSGLPSDRFSAERTGGSVSTLTIQRTQQEDSAVYLCASSLETRGEDNEQFFGPGTRLTVL.

V gene TRBV10-3 combines with J gene TRBJ2-7, with 7 bases that match TRBD1. The CDR3 runs to 13 residues. The trim removed 9 bases at V and 5 bases at J, leaving 10 bases unmatched. Germline CDR1 ENHRY, CDR2 SYGVKD. This CDR3 is CAILDRDFNEQYF. DNA of the CDR3: TGTGCCATTCTAGACAGGGATTTCAACGAGCAGTACTTC.

J is TRBJ1-2 and V is TRBV5-4; D possibly corresponds to TRBD1 (6 bases). CDR3 size: 15 residues. Germline V gives CDR1 SGHNT, CDR2 YYREEE (reference sequence). V lost 0 bases and J 1 base, leaving 10 bases between the germline ends. CDR3 residues: CASSLGRTDNYGYTF. Here the CDR3 DNA reads TGTGCCAGCAGCTTGGGAAGGACAGATAACTATGGCTACACCTTC.

The V call is TRBV7-3, the J call TRBJ2-2, with D hard to call. CDR1 and CDR2 from the germline V gene are SGHTA and FQGTGA. V was trimmed by 5 bases and J by 5 bases, leaving 15 bases between them. This CDR3 comprises 15 residues. The CDR3 sequence is CASSPSNSLTGELFF. The DNA of the CDR3 is TGTGCCAGCAGCCCCTCGAATAGCTTAACCGGGGAGCTGTTTTTT.

The J gene is TRBJ2-1, the V gene TRBV5-1; TRBD1 aligns across 10 bases. J was trimmed by 6 bases and V by 0 bases; bases with no gene match: 12. From germline, CDR1 is SGHRS and CDR2 YFSETQ. The CDR3 totals 18 residues. The CDR3 nucleotides read TGCGCCAGCAGCTTGGCCTGGGGGGACAGGGGCTCCACCAATGAGCAGTTCTTC. Amino acids: CASSLAWGDRGSTNEQFF.

The chain recombines TRBV29-1 with TRBJ2-3; D is unresolved. The CDR3 covers 12 residues. Germline lookup yields CDR1 SQVTM and CDR2 ANQGSEA. Trimming took off 3 bases at V and 2 bases at J, with 6 bases between the two ends. Here the CDR3 reads CSVEFNTDTQYF. In DNA form, the CDR3 reads TGCAGCGTTGAGTTTAACACAGATACGCAGTATTTT.

The rearrangement uses TRBV7-2 and TRBJ2-3; D remains unclear. The V end lost 5 bases, the J end lost 2 bases, and 8 bases lay between the germline ends. Germline-derived CDR1 and CDR2 are SGHTA and FQGNSA. CDR3 length: 13 residues. The CDR3 spells CASSASHTDTQYF. The DNA for the CDR3 is TGTGCCAGCAGCGCCAGTCACACAGATACGCAGTATTTT.

The table lists this clone with a count of one. The chain links TRBV11-3 to TRBJ1-3; 7 bases match TRBD1. The V and J ends lost 5 bases and 2 bases, in that order; junction bases with no gene match: 6. The CDR3 totals 15 residues. Germline V lookup: CDR1 SGHNT, CDR2 YENEEA. CDR3 loop: CASSRDRVPGNTIYF. The CDR3 DNA reads TGTGCCAGCAGCCGAGACAGGGTCCCTGGAAACACCATATATTTT.

With regard to this clone: One end of the junction varies from germline; a read error may be responsible. In DNA form, the CDR3 reads TGTGCCAGCTCCCCACAGGGGGCCTACAATGAGCAGTTCTTC. It encodes CASSPQGAYNEQFF. The genes are TRBV18 and TRBJ2-1, with 8 bases identical to TRBD1. This CDR3 is 14 amino acids long. Germline lookup yields CDR1 KGHSH and CDR2 LQKENI.

This chain connects TRBV10-2 to TRBJ2-7, with D perhaps TRBD2 (6 bases). The CDR3 length is 13 residues. The germline gives CDR1 WSHSY, CDR2 SAAADI. The V and J ends lost 8 bases and 2 bases respectively, with 13 bases between them. CDR3: CASGGTQPYEQYF. The DNA for the CDR3 is TGCGCCAGCGGAGGGACTCAACCCTACGAGCAGTACTTC.

The chain joins TRBV3-1 (or the pseudogene TRBV3-2) to TRBJ1-2; D call uncertain. The CDR3 spans 18 residues. V was cut by 1 base and J by 8 bases, with 26 bases left in between. The germline CDR1 and CDR2 sequences are LGHDT and YNNKEL (reference sequence). CDR3 in amino acids: CASSQARSGGHSRSGYTF. CDR3 bases: TGTGCCAGCAGCCAAGCTAGGTCAGGAGGGCACAGCCGCTCCGGCTACACCTTC.

V is TRBV11-1 and J is TRBJ2-3; 7 nucleotides line up with TRBD2. Trimming took 11 bases from V and 4 from J; bases not matched to a gene: 12. The germline V gene encodes CDR1 SGHAT and CDR2 FQDESV (reference sequence). CDR3 length: 14 amino acids. For the CDR3, the DNA is TGTGCCGCAAGACCGAGCGGGAATTCAGATACGCAGTATTTT. Encoded protein: CAARPSGNSDTQYF.

The chain is built from TRBV5-5 and TRBJ1-1; D may be TRBD1 (5 bases). V was trimmed by 0 bases and J by 3 bases, leaving 12 bases between them. Germline CDR1 and CDR2: SGHKS and YYEKEE (reference sequence). This CDR3 spans 15 amino acids. In DNA form, the CDR3 reads TGTGCCAGCAGCTTGGAATGGGGGAGGGACACTGAAGCTTTCTTT. As protein: CASSLEWGRDTEAFF. The full variable domain, completed using reference TRBV5-5 and TRBJ1-1, is DAGVTQSPTHLIKTRGQQVTLRCSPISGHKSVSWYQQVLGQGPQFIFQYYEKEERGRGNFPDRFSARQFPNYSSELNVNALLLGDSALYLCASSLEWGRDTEAFFGQGTRLTVV.

The chain joins TRBV5-8 to TRBJ1-6; D unclear. There are 14 residues in the CDR3. The germline V and J ends were trimmed by 0 bases and 5 bases, with 6 bases remaining between them. Germline V gene data show CDR1 as SGHTS and CDR2 as YDEGEE. The CDR3 loop is CASSLVQNNSPLHF. Here the CDR3 DNA reads TGTGCCAGCAGCTTGGTTCAGAATAATTCACCCCTCCACTTT.

The chain uses TRBV29-1 and TRBJ2-5; TRBD1 might be the D (6 bases). The CDR3 is made up of 12 amino acids. The germline V and J ends were trimmed by 7 bases and 2 bases, with 11 bases remaining between them. Germline CDR1 is SQVTM and CDR2 is ANQGSEA. The CDR3 here is CSGTEGQETQYF. The CDR3 DNA follows: TGCAGCGGGACAGAGGGACAAGAGACCCAGTACTTC.

The V and J genes are TRBV24-1 and TRBJ2-6; D is possibly TRBD1 (5 bases). Germline CDR1 reads KGHDR; CDR2 reads SFDVKD. Deletions cut 4 bases from V and 6 bases from J, with 18 bases between. The CDR3 is made up of 17 amino acids. DNA for the CDR3: TGTGCCACCAGTGAGACGCGATCAGGGTTGCCGGCCAACGTCCTGACTTTC. It encodes CATSETRSGLPANVLTF.

The chain employs TRBV2 and TRBJ2-7; D remains ambiguous. V lost 6 bases, J lost 4 bases, and 10 bases lay in between. CDR1 is SNHLY and CDR2 is FYNNEI in the germline V gene. The CDR3 contains 12 residues. The CDR3 here is CASSGRGYEQYF. The CDR3 coding sequence is TGTGCCAGCAGCGGTAGAGGTTACGAGCAGTACTTC.

This chain uses TRBV5-6 with TRBJ2-3; the D is unclear. The V gene lost 1 base and the J gene lost 3 bases, with 6 bases spanning the gap. Germline V gives CDR1 SGHDT, CDR2 YYEEEE. CDR3 length: 13 amino acids. In DNA, the CDR3 is TGTGCCAGCAGCTTGTATTTAACAGATACGCAGTATTTT. Translation gives CASSLYLTDTQYF.

The V gene is TRBV7-2, the J gene TRBJ1-1; D call uncertain. The CDR3 contains 14 residues. The germline V and J ends were trimmed by 1 base and 0 bases, with 6 bases remaining between them. The germline CDR1 and CDR2 sequences are SGHTA and FQGNSA. CDR3 region: CASSLERVNTEAFF. The CDR3 coding sequence is TGTGCCAGCAGCTTAGAGAGAGTGAACACTGAAGCTTTCTTT.